The 27 T cell receptor beta chains reported below all come from one sample, sequenced in a study of blood T cell repertoires in COVID-19. The table came from immunoSEQ multiplex PCR; TCRdb's copy has only in-frame clones and leaves some out. Here the sample spans 65,000 to 90,000 clones, about 82% being singletons. Material: peripheral blood. The receptors derive from a woman over 75 in a cohort sampled during active or convalescent COVID-19.

CDR3: CASSPGGNGYTF. The CDR3 DNA sequence: TGTGCCAGCTCACCAGGGGGCAATGGCTACACCTTC. The chain joins TRBV18 to TRBJ1-2; tentative D call: TRBD1 (6 bases). The CDR3 sequence is 12 residues long. Trimming removed 2 bases at V and 6 bases at J, with 7 bases between. The germline CDR1 and CDR2 sequences are KGHSH and LQKENI.

V is TRBV27 and J is TRBJ1-2, with 9 bases identical to TRBD1. Germline CDR1 is MNHEY and CDR2 is SMNVEV (reference sequence). The V and J ends lost 2 bases and 8 bases, in that order; junction bases with no gene match: 3. The CDR3 has 13 amino acids. CDR3 sequence: CASSLDRGVGYTF. DNA of the CDR3: TGTGCCAGCAGTTTAGACAGGGGGGTAGGCTACACCTTC.

The chain carries TRBV2 and TRBJ2-3; possible D gene TRBD2, 6 bases. CDR1 is SNHLY, CDR2 FYNNEI, per germline. This CDR3 spans 15 amino acids. Trimming removed 4 bases at V and 1 base at J, with 12 bases between. The CDR3 nucleotides are TGTGCCAGCAGTGCCCGGAGGGCGGGCACAGATACGCAGTATTTT. This sequence encodes CASSARRAGTDTQYF.

The V gene is TRBV6-6, the J gene TRBJ2-7, with D tentatively TRBD2 (5 bases). CDR1 is MNHNY, CDR2 SVGAGI, per germline (reference sequence). Trimming shortened V by 6 bases and J by 6 bases, and 15 bases separated the two germline ends. There are 13 residues in the CDR3. The CDR3 DNA sequence: TGTGCCAGCAGCCCCACAATAGCGAGCGAGCAGTACGTC. Encoded protein: CASSPTIASEQYV.

The V call is TRBV27, the J call TRBJ1-6, with no clear D. V was clipped by 7 bases and J by 10 bases, with 14 bases between them. There are 13 residues in the CDR3. CDR1 and CDR2 from the germline V gene are MNHEY and SMNVEV (reference sequence). CDR3 residues: CASMGSPKSPLHF. The CDR3 DNA sequence: TGTGCCAGCATGGGCAGCCCTAAATCACCCCTCCACTTT.

V and J are TRBV28 and TRBJ2-1, with D maybe TRBD2 (5 bases). V lost 5 bases and J lost 7, with 12 bases in between. The CDR3 sequence is 13 residues long. The germline V gene has CDR1 MDHEN and CDR2 SYDVKM. DNA for the CDR3: TGTGCCAGCAGTCCCGGCGGGCGAAATGAGCAGTTCTTC. Residues: CASSPGGRNEQFF. The full variable domain, its missing parts supplied by reference TRBV28 and TRBJ2-1, is DVKVTQSSRYLVKRTGEKVFLECVQDMDHENMFWYRQDPGLGLRLIYFSYDVKMKEKGDIPEGYSVSREKKERFSLILESASTNQTSMYLCASSPGGRNEQFFGPGTRLTVL.

CDR3 sequence reads: CASSYLAVTTDTQYF. As DNA, the CDR3 is TGTGCCAGCAGCTACCTAGCGGTCACCACAGATACGCAGTATTTT. This chain uses TRBV7-2 with TRBJ2-3; TRBD2 agrees at 7 bases. CDR3 length: 15 residues. With 4 bases clipped from V and 2 bases from J, the junction kept 6 bases outside the gene matches. The germline gives CDR1 SGHTA, CDR2 FQGNSA.

The CDR3 coding sequence is TGTGCCAGCAGCCAAGCCGTGGGAGTGACCCAGTACTTC. This translates into CASSQAVGVTQYF. The rearrangement links TRBV14 to TRBJ2-5, with TRBD2 as a possible D gene (5 bases). Trimming removed 1 base from V and 7 bases from J, with 10 bases in between. Per germline, CDR1 SGHDN and CDR2 FVKESK. There are 13 residues in the CDR3.

The rearrangement uses TRBV7-8 and TRBJ2-3, with 9 bases identical to TRBD2. CDR3 size: 17 residues. Germline V gives CDR1 SGHVS, CDR2 FQNEAQ. Trimming removed 2 bases from V and 3 bases from J; junction bases left unmatched: 9. CDR3 sequence: CASSLRGSGRNTDTQYF. CDR3 nucleotides: TGTGCCAGCAGCTTAAGGGGTAGCGGGAGAAATACAGATACGCAGTATTTT. The full variable domain, its missing parts supplied by reference TRBV7-8 and TRBJ2-3, is GAGVSQSPRYKVAKRGQDVALRCDPISGHVSLFWYQQALGQGPEFLTYFQNEAQLDKSGLPSDRFFAERPEGSVSTLKIQRTQQEDSAVYLCASSLRGSGRNTDTQYFGPGTRLTVL.

The chain couples TRBV7-9 to TRBJ1-6, with 7 positions matching TRBD1. Losses at the gene ends were 6 bases for V and 8 bases for J; bases not matched to a gene: 7. This CDR3 region has 14 residues. The germline V gene has CDR1 SEHNR and CDR2 FQNEAQ (reference sequence). This CDR3 is CASRATGLYSPLHF. DNA of the CDR3: TGTGCCAGCAGAGCGACAGGGTTGTATTCACCCCTCCACTTT.

This chain uses TRBV27 with TRBJ1-1; D may be TRBD1 (6 bases). The germline V gene encodes CDR1 MNHEY and CDR2 SMNVEV (reference sequence). This CDR3 is 17 amino acids long. With 5 bases removed from V and 3 bases from J, the gap between germline ends came to 22 bases. In DNA form, the CDR3 reads TGTGCCAGCAGTCCGGGGACATATCCTAGTGCAGACACTGAAGCTTTCTTT. Its translation: CASSPGTYPSADTEAFF.

The chain is built from TRBV10-3 and TRBJ2-1; the D is unclear. Per the germline V gene, CDR1 is ENHRY and CDR2 is SYGVKD. The V and J ends lost 2 bases and 0 bases respectively, with 8 bases between them. There are 15 residues in the CDR3. CDR3 protein: CAISEAESSYNEQFF. The CDR3 nucleotides are TGTGCCATCAGTGAGGCGGAGAGCTCCTACAATGAGCAGTTCTTC.

This clone showed up just once. The rearrangement links TRBV6-5 to TRBJ2-3, with 11 bases aligning to TRBD2. Germline V gene lookup returns CDR1 MNHEY and CDR2 SVGAGI. V shed 7 bases, J shed 4 bases, and the junction held 4 bases outside the gene matches. The CDR3 spans 14 residues. The CDR3 is CASNSGRAADTQYF. The CDR3 DNA sequence: TGTGCCAGCAATAGCGGGAGGGCCGCAGATACGCAGTATTTT.

The chain links TRBV9 to TRBJ2-5; D unresolved. V was cut by 0 bases and J by 0 bases, with 9 bases left in between. The CDR3 totals 15 residues. Germline assignment: CDR1 SGDLS and CDR2 YYNGEE. CDR3 bases: TGTGCCAGCAGCGTAGGGGCATCGTACCAAGAGACCCAGTACTTC. Its protein is CASSVGASYQETQYF. The variable domain in full, completed from reference TRBV9 and TRBJ2-5, reads DSGVTQTPKHLITATGQRVTLRCSPRSGDLSVYWYQQSLDQGLQFLIQYYNGEERAKGNILERFSAQQFPDLHSELNLSSLELGDSALYFCASSVGASYQETQYFGPGTRLLVL.

The chain employs TRBV11-2 and TRBJ1-1, with TRBD1 as a possible D gene (5 bases). The CDR3 runs to 15 residues. V lost 1 base and J lost 1, with 10 bases in between. Germline V gives CDR1 SGHAT, CDR2 FQNNGV. The CDR3 bases are TGTGCCAGCAGCTTAGTTGGACATTCGAACACTGAAGCTTTCTTT. Its protein product is CASSLVGHSNTEAFF.

The table lists this clone with a few counts. The V call is TRBV14, the J call TRBJ1-1; possibly TRBD1 for D (6 bases). V lost 4 bases to trimming and J lost 4 bases, with 13 bases between them. CDR3 length: 14 residues. Germline CDR1 and CDR2: SGHDN and FVKESK. CDR3 nucleotide sequence: TGTGCCAGCAGCCCCCAGGGAGGGGGCACTGAAGCTTTCTTT. Amino acids: CASSPQGGGTEAFF.

The chain recombines TRBV5-1 with TRBJ2-1; 10 positions agree with TRBD2. The CDR3 length is 15 residues. Germline loops: CDR1 SGHRS, CDR2 YFSETQ. The V gene end was trimmed by 3 bases and the J gene end by 7 bases; junction bases not matched to a gene: 7. CDR3 residues: CASSSTSGLGNEQFF. The DNA of the CDR3 is TGCGCCAGCAGCTCGACTAGCGGGTTAGGGAATGAGCAGTTCTTC.

The chain couples TRBV3-1 (or the pseudogene TRBV3-2) to TRBJ2-2; a possible D gene is TRBD2 (5 bases). Germline V gene lookup returns CDR1 LGHDT and CDR2 YNNKEL (reference sequence). V was clipped by 5 bases and J by 6 bases, with 10 bases between them. The length of the CDR3 is 13 residues. The CDR3 DNA sequence: TGTGCCAGCAGCTACACGGGGTCCGGGGAGCTGTTTTTT. Translated, it gives CASSYTGSGELFF.

The V gene is TRBV5-6, the J gene TRBJ2-3; TRBD2 might be the D (7 bases). Germline values: CDR1 SGHDT, CDR2 YYEEEE. Trimming left V 3 bases short and J 3 bases short, with 17 bases between. This CDR3 is 16 amino acids long. CDR3 DNA: TGTGCCAGCAGCTGGGAGGGGGACTGGCGGACAGATACGCAGTATTTT. It yields the protein CASSWEGDWRTDTQYF.

This chain connects TRBV19 to TRBJ2-7; TRBD1 matches at 7 bases. Germline values: CDR1 LNHDA, CDR2 SQIVND (reference sequence). This CDR3 comprises 13 residues. V shed 10 bases and J 4 bases; nucleotides not matched to a gene: 10. Here the CDR3 reads CATEQGKGYEQYF. The CDR3 nucleotides read TGTGCCACCGAACAGGGGAAGGGGTACGAGCAGTACTTC.

V is TRBV5-1 and J is TRBJ2-2; 7 bases line up with TRBD1. The V gene end was trimmed by 0 bases and the J gene end by 1 base; junction bases not matched to a gene: 3. The CDR3 consists of 16 residues. Per the germline V gene, CDR1 is SGHRS and CDR2 is YFSETQ. CDR3 nucleotides: TGCGCCAGCAGCTTGGGGCAGGGGGTGAACACCGGGGAGCTGTTTTTT. Its protein product is CASSLGQGVNTGELFF.

The rearrangement joins TRBV30 to TRBJ2-5; tentatively, D is TRBD1 (5 bases). This CDR3 has 12 residues. V shed 2 bases and J shed 3 bases, with 7 bases lying between them. Germline values: CDR1 GTSNPN, CDR2 SVGIG (reference sequence). CDR3 sequence reads: CAWSWTKETQYF. In DNA, the CDR3 is TGTGCCTGGAGTTGGACAAAAGAGACCCAGTACTTC. Complete variable domain (other parts from reference TRBV30 and TRBJ2-5): SQTIHQWPATLVQPVGSPLSLECTVEGTSNPNLYWYRQAAGRGLQLLFYSVGIGQISSEVPQNLSASRPQDRQFILSSKKLLLSDSGFYLCAWSWTKETQYFGPGTRLLVL.

This chain links TRBV19 with TRBJ1-2; D unclear. The germline V gene has CDR1 LNHDA and CDR2 SQIVND (reference sequence). V was trimmed by 4 bases and J by 8 bases, leaving 11 bases between them. The CDR3 is made up of 12 amino acids. The CDR3 coding sequence is TGTGCCAGTAGTACGGGAAATAAGGGCTACACCTTC. Protein product: CASSTGNKGYTF.

The chain has TRBV10-3 and TRBJ1-5, with D unresolved. This CDR3 has 13 amino acids. V was clipped by 3 bases and J by 4 bases, with 7 bases between them. CDR1 is ENHRY and CDR2 is SYGVKD in the germline V gene. The CDR3 sequence is CAISDAQNQPQHF. In DNA, the CDR3 is TGTGCCATCAGTGACGCCCAGAATCAGCCCCAGCATTTT.

This rearrangement joins TRBV5-1 to TRBJ2-1; 9 nucleotides agree with TRBD2. Germline V gene sequence: CDR1 SGHRS, CDR2 YFSETQ. V trimming: 4 bases; J trimming: 5 bases; junction bases outside the gene matches: 10. This CDR3 has 16 amino acids. The CDR3 nucleotides read TGCGCCAGCAGCCCTGCCCCACTAGCGGGCAACAATGAGCAGTTCTTC. Amino acid sequence: CASSPAPLAGNNEQFF.

The gene calls are TRBV15 and TRBJ1-1, with D possibly matching TRBD1 (5 bases). The V gene lost 4 bases and the J gene lost 0 bases, with 18 bases spanning the gap. Germline V gives CDR1 LNHNV, CDR2 YYDKDF (reference sequence). CDR3 size: 17 residues. The DNA for the CDR3 is TGTGCCACCAGCATGGGCAATCGTTTGGACATGAACACTGAAGCTTTCTTT. Translating gives CATSMGNRLDMNTEAFF.

V gene TRBV28 combines with J gene TRBJ1-5; no clear D gene. Germline V gives CDR1 MDHEN, CDR2 SYDVKM. This CDR3 is built from 14 residues. V was clipped by 7 bases and J by 0 bases, with 10 bases between them. CDR3 region: CASNNANSNQPQHF. The CDR3 nucleotides are TGTGCCAGCAATAATGCGAATAGCAATCAGCCCCAGCATTTT.